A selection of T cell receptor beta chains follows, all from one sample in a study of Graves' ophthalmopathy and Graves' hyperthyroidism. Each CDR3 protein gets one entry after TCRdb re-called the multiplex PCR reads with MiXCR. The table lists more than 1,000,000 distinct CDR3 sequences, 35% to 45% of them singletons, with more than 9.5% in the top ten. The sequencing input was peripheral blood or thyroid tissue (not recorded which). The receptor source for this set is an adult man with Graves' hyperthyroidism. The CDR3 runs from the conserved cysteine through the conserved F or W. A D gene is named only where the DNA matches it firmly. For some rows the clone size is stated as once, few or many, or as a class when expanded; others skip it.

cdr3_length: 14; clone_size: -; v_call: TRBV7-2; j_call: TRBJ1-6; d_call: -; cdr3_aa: CASSRDLGGSPLHF; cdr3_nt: TGTGCCAGCAGCCGAGATTTGGGTGGTTCACCCCTCCACTTT
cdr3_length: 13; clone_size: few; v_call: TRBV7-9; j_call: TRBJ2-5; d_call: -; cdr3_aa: CASTPGTSETQYF; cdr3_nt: TGTGCCAGCACCCCCGGGACATCGGAGACCCAGTACTTC
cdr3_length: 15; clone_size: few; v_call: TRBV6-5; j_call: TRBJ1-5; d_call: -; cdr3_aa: CASSYSERFNQPQHF; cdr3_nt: TGTGCCAGCAGTTACTCGGAACGGTTCAATCAGCCCCAGCATTTT
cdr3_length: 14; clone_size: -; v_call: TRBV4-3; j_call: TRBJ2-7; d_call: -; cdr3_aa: CASSQGTTSYEQYF; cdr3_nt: TGCGCCAGCAGCCAAGGGACTACTTCCTACGAGCAGTACTTC
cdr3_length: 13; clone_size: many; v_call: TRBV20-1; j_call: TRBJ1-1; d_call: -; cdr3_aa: CSARGALDTEAFF; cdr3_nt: TGCAGTGCTAGAGGGGCGTTGGACACTGAAGCTTTCTTT
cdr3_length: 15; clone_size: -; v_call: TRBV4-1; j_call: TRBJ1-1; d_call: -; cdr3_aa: CASSQGPFGGSEAFF; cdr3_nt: TGCGCCAGCAGCCAGGGTCCGTTCGGGGGCTCAGAAGCTTTCTTT
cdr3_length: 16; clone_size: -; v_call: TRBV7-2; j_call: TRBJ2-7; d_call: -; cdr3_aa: CASSWGKYRVSYEQYF; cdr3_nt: TGTGCCAGCAGCTGGGGTAAATACAGGGTATCCTACGAGCAGTACTTC
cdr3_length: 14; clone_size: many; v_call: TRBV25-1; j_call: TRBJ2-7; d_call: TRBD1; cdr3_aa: CASSRGTGPYEQYF; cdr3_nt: TGTGCCAGCAGCCGAGGGACAGGGCCATACGAGCAGTACTTC
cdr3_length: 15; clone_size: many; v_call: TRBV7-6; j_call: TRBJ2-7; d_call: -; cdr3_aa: CASSLEAGGMVEQYF; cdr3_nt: TGTGCCAGCAGCTTAGAGGCCGGGGGTATGGTCGAGCAGTACTTC
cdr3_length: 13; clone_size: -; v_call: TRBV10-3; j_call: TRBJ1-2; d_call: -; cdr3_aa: CASSYDASGGYTF; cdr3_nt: TGTGCCAGCAGTTACGACGCCTCGGGTGGCTACACCTTC
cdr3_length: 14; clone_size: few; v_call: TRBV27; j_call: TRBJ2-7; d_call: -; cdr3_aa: CASSLGGRLYEQYF; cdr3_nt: TGTGCCAGCAGTTTGGGGGGGCGGCTCTACGAGCAGTACTTC
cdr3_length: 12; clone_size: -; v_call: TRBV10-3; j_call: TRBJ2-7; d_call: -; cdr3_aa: CAISASGREQYF; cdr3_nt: TGTGCCATCAGTGCCTCCGGAAGGGAGCAGTACTTC
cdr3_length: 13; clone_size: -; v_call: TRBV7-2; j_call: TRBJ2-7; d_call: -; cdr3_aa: CASSLPKGYEQYF; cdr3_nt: TGTGCCAGCAGCTTACCCAAAGGCTACGAGCAGTACTTC
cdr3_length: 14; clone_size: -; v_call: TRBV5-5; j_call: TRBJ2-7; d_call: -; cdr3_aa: CASSSLKSSYEQYF; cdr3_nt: TGTGCCAGCAGCTCACTAAAGAGCTCCTACGAGCAGTACTTC
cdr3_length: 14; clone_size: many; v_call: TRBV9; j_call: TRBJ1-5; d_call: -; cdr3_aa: CASSVAGGNQPQHF; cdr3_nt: TGTGCCAGCAGCGTAGCAGGGGGCAATCAGCCCCAGCATTTT
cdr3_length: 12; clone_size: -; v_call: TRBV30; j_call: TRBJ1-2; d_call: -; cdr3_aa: CAWSQGDYGYTF; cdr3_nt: TGTGCCTGGTCACAGGGAGACTATGGCTACACCTTC
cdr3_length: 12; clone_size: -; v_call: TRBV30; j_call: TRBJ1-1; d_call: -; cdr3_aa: CALDGMNTEAFF; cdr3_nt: TGTGCCTTAGACGGGATGAACACTGAAGCTTTCTTT
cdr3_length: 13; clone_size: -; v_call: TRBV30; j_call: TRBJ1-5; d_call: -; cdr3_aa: CAWRAATNQPQHF; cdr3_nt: TGTGCCTGGAGGGCCGCTACGAATCAGCCCCAGCATTTT
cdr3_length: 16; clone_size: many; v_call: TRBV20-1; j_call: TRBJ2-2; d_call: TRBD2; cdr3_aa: CSAGRPGLAVTGELFF; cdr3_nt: TGCAGTGCTGGGAGACCGGGACTAGCGGTAACCGGGGAGCTGTTTTTT
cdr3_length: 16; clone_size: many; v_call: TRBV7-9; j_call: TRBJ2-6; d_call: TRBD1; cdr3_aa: CASSLGQGSGANVLTF; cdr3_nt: TGTGCCAGCAGCCTGGGACAGGGCTCTGGGGCCAACGTCCTGACTTTC
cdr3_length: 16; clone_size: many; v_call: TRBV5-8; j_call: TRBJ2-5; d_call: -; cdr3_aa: CASSFTNLGPWETQYF; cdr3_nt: TGTGCCAGCAGCTTCACCAACTTAGGCCCCTGGGAGACCCAGTACTTC
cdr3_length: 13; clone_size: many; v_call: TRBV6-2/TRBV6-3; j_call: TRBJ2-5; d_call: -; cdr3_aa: CASGIADQETQYF; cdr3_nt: TGTGCCAGCGGGATAGCGGATCAAGAGACCCAGTACTTC